This T cell receptor (beta chain) was identified in a study of OX40 agonist ivuxolimab in advanced cancers. Study as a whole: Dose-escalation patients' cancers were hepatocellular carcinoma, melanoma, renal cell or head and neck cancer. Three patients, one with hepatocellular carcinoma and two with cutaneous melanoma, responded partially.

CDR1 is ENHRY, CDR2 SYGVKD, per germline. V was clipped by 7 bases and J by 1 base, with 4 bases between them. The length of the CDR3 is 11 residues. Clones were read by immunoSEQ multiplex PCR, and TCRdb kept only the in-frame ones, dropping some. The sample yields 35,000 to 40,000 clones, 80% to 90% seen once. This clone was observed a handful of times. Sequencing used CD4+ or CD8+ T cells sorted from blood, obtained in a trial of the OX40 agonist ivuxolimab. The TCR originated in an adult with an advanced solid tumor such as melanoma, head and neck, liver or kidney cancer. This chain links TRBV10-3 with TRBJ1-1; D is unresolved. The CDR3 is CAIKENTEAFF. The CDR3 region has the DNA TGTGCCATCAAGGAGAACACTGAAGCTTTCTTT.